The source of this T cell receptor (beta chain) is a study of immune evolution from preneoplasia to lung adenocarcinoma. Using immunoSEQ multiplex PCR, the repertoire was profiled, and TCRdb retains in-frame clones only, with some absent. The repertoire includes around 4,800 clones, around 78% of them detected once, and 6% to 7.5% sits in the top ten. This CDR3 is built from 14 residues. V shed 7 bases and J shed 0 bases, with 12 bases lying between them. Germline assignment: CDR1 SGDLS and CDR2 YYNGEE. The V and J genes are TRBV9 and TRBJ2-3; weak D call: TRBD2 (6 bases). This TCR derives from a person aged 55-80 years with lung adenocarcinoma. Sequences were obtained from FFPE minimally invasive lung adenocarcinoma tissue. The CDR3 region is CASAVAGSTDTQYF. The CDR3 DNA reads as TGTGCCAGCGCCGTGGCGGGGAGCACAGATACGCAGTATTTT.